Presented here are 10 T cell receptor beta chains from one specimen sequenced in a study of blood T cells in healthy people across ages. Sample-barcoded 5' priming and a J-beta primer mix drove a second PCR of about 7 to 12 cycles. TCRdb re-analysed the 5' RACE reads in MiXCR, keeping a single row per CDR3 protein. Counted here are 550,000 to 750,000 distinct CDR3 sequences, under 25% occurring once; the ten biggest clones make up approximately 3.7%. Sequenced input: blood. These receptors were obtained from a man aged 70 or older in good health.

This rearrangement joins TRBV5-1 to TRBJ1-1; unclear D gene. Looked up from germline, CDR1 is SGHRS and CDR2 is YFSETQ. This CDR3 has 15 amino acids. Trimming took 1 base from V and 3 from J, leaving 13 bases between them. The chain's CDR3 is CASSLIPQGHTEAFF. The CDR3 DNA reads TGCGCCAGCAGCTTGATCCCCCAAGGGCACACTGAAGCTTTCTTT.

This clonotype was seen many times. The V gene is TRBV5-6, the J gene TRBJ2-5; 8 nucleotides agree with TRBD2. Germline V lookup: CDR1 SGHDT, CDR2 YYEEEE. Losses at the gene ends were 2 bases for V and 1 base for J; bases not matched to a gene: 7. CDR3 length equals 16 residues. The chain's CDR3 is CASSFFASGSQETQYF. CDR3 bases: TGTGCCAGCAGCTTTTTCGCGAGCGGGAGCCAAGAGACCCAGTACTTC.

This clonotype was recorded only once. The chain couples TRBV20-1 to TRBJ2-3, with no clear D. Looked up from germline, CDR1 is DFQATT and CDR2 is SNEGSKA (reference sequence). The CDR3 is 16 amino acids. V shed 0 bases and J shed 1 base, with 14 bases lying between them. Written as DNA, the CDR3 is TGCAGTGCTAGAGATCAGAAGCCTACCGGCACAGATACGCAGTATTTT. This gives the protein CSARDQKPTGTDTQYF.

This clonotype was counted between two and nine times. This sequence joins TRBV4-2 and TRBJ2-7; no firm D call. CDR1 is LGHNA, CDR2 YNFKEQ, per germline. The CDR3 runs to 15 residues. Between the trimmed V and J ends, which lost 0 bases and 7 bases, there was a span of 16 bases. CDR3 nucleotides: TGTGCCAGCAGCCAAGAGGCTGGGGTAGCTTCAGAGCAGTACTTC. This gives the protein CASSQEAGVASEQYF.

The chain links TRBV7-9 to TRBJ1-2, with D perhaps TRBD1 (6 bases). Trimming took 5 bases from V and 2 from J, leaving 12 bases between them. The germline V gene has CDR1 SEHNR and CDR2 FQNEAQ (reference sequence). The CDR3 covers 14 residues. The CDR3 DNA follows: TGTGCCAGCAGCCCGGGGACACCGAACTATGGCTACACCTTC. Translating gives CASSPGTPNYGYTF.

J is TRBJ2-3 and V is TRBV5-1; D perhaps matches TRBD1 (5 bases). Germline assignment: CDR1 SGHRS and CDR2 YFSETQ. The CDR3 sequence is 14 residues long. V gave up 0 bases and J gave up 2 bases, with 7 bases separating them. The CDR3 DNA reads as TGCGCCAGCAGCTTGGGACAGTTCACAGATACGCAGTATTTT. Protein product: CASSLGQFTDTQYF.

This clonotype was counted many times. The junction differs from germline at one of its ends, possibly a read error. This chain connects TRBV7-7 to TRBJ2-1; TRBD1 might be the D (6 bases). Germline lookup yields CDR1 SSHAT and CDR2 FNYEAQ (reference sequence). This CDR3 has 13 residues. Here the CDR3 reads CASSLEQGYEQFF. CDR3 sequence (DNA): TGTGCTAGCAGCTTAGAACAGGGATATGAGCAGTTCTTC.

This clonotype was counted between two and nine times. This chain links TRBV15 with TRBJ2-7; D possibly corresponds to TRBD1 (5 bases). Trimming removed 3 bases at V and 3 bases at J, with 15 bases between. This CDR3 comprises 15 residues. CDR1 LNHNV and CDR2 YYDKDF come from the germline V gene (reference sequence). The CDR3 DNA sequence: TGTGCCACCAGCAGGGTTCTGACAGCTAACTACGAGCAGTACTTC. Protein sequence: CATSRVLTANYEQYF.

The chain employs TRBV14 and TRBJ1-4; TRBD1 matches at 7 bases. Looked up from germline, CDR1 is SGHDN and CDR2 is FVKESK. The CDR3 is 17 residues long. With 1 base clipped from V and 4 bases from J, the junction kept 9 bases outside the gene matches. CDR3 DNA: TGTGCCAGCAGCCAAGTCCATCCGGGACAGCTTAATGAAAAACTGTTTTTT. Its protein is CASSQVHPGQLNEKLFF.

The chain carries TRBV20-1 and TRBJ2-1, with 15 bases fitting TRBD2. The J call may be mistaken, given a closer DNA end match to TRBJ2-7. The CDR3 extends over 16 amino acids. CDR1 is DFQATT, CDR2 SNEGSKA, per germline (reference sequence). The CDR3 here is CSAAGTSGRFSYEQYF. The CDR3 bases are TGCAGTGCTGCCGGGACTAGCGGGAGGTTCTCCTACGAGCAGTACTTC.